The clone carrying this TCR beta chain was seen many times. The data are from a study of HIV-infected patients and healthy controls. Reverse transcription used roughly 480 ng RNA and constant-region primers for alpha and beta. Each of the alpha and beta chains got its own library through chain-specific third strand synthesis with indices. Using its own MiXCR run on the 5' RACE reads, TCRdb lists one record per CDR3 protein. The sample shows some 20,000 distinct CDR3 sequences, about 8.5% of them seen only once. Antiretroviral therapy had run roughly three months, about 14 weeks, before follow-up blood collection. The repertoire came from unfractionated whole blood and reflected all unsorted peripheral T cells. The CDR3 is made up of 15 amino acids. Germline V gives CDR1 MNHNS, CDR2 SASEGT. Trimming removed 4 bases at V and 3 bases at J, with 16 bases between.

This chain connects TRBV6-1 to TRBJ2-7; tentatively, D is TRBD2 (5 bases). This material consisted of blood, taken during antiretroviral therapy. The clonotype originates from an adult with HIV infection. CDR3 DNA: TGTGCCAGCAGTGCCCTCTCGGAGGCCTACTACGAGCAGTACTTC. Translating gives CASSALSEAYYEQYF.